The sequence of this T cell receptor beta chain was determined in a study of T cell repertoires in cytomegalovirus infection. At the level of the study: Both a matching HLA type and CMV infection were indicated by public TCR beta signatures. Points from the study as a whole: Ex vivo, HLA-C-restricted CMV-specific TCR beta clonotypes prevailed over the rest of the response.

V was pared by 3 bases and J by 6 bases, with 7 bases of the junction left unmatched. The CDR3 loop spans 14 amino acids. Germline CDR1 reads LGHDT; CDR2 reads YNNKEL (reference sequence). TCRdb passed the reads through MiXCR, listing each CDR3 protein once. The sample records 400,000 to 550,000 distinct CDR3 sequences, around 10% being singletons. This clonotype showed up just a few times. The antigen remains undetermined. The sample comprised PBMCs. This sequence joins TRBV3-1 and TRBJ1-1; 7 bases agree with TRBD1. This clonotype was sampled from a human donor in good health (CMV status not recorded). Some clones in this sample may be carry-over from other donors' samples. The CDR3 DNA is TGTGCCAGCAGCCATTCCGGGACAGACCCTGAAGCTTTCTTT. Amino acid sequence: CASSHSGTDPEAFF. Full variable domain (outside the CDR3, taken from reference TRBV3-1 and TRBJ1-1): DTAVSQTPKYLVTQMGNDKSIKCEQNLGHDTMYWYKQDSKKFLKIMFSYNNKELIINETVPNRFSPKSPDKAHLNLHINSLELGDSAVYFCASSHSGTDPEAFFGQGTRLTVV.